This TCR beta chain was identified in a study of blood T cell repertoires in COVID-19. The overall study: The United States, Italy and Spain provided the acute and convalescent COVID-19 samples. PBMCs, B-cell-depleted T cells, or T cells were the source of the cDNA or gDNA that made up the material.

Per the study methods: Using reference gene primer amplification, nucleated cell counts were estimated. The method was immunoSEQ multiplex PCR; TCRdb's version includes in-frame clones alone and lacks a portion of them. The V and J calls and clone size are taken from that table; D and trimming were inferred from the DNA. The sample lists about 55,000 clones; 91% were seen once. This CDR3 is 12 amino acids long. The germline gives CDR1 LGHDT, CDR2 YNNKEL (reference sequence). The V and J ends lost 8 bases and 3 bases, in that order; junction bases with no gene match: 1. Sequencing input: peripheral blood. This rearrangement joins TRBV3-1 (or the pseudogene TRBV3-2) to TRBJ2-5, with 9 bases lining up with TRBD1. The source is a man aged 50 or older with active COVID-19. CDR3 sequence: CASGTGKETQYF. In nucleotides, the CDR3 is TGTGCCAGCGGGACAGGGAAAGAGACCCAGTACTTC.